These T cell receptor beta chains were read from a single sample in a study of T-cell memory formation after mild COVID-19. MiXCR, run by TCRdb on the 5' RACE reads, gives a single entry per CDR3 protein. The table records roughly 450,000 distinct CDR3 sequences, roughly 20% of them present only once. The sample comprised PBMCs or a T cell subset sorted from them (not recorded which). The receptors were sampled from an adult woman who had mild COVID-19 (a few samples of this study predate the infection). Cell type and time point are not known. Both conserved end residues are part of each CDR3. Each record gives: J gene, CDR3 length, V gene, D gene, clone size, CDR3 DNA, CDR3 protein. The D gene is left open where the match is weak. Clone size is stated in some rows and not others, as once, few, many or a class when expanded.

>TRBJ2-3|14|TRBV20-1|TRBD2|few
TGCAGTGCTGGGACTAGCGGGAGGACAGATACGCAGTATTTT
CSAGTSGRTDTQYF
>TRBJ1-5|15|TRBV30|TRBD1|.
TGTGCCTGGAGTCCAGCGACAGGGCCGAATCAGCCCCAGCATTTT
CAWSPATGPNQPQHF
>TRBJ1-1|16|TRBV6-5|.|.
TGTGCCAGCAGTTACTCGGTCTCAGGGACGTACACTGAAGCTTTCTTT
CASSYSVSGTYTEAFF
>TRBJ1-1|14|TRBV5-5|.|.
TGTGCCAGCAGCTTGGAGGGGGTGAACACTGAAGCTTTCTTT
CASSLEGVNTEAFF
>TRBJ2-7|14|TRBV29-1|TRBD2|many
TGCAGCGTTGCGGCTGCGGGAGGGCCGTACGAGCAGTACTTC
CSVAAAGGPYEQYF
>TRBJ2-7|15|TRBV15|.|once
TGTGCCACCAGCAGAGATCTCCCTAGCACAGATACGCAGTACTTC
CATSRDLPSTDTQYF
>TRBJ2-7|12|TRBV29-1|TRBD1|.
TGCAGCGTTCGGGACAGGGATTACGAGCAGTACTTC
CSVRDRDYEQYF
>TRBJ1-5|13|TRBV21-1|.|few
TGTGCCAGCAAGAGGGGTAGCAATCAGCCCCAGCATTTT
CASKRGSNQPQHF
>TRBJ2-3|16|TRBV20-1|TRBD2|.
TGCAGTGCTAGAGGAACTAGCGGGAGATTGGCAGATACGCAGTATTTT
CSARGTSGRLADTQYF
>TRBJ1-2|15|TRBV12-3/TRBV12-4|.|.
TGTGCCAGCAGCCTCACCCTACAGGGCCTCTATGGCTACACCTTC
CASSLTLQGLYGYTF
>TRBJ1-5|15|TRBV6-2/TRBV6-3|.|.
TGTGCCAGCAGCGTCCCGCTCAGGCTCAATCAGCCCCAGCATTTT
CASSVPLRLNQPQHF
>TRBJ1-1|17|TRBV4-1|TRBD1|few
TGCGCCAGCAGCCCCCCTTTCGGCACAGGGGTGGGCACTGAAGCTTTCTTT
CASSPPFGTGVGTEAFF
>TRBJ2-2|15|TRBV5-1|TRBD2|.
TGCGCCAGCAGCCCTGGTCAGCGGGAGTACGGGGAGCTGTTTTTT
CASSPGQREYGELFF
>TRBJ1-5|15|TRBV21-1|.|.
TGTGCCAGCAGCGAGAGACAGGGGAAGAATCAGCCCCAGCATTTT
CASSERQGKNQPQHF
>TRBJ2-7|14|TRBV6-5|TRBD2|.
TGTGCCAGCAGTTACGGGGGGGTTTCTAGGGAGCAGTACTTC
CASSYGGVSREQYF
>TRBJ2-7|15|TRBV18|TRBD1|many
TGTGCCAGCTCACCAGGGGACAGGGGAGTCTACGAGCAGTACTTC
CASSPGDRGVYEQYF
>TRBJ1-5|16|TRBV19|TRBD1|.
TGTGCCAGTAGTATAGGGTCAGGGGGTCGTTATCAGCCCCAGCATTTT
CASSIGSGGRYQPQHF
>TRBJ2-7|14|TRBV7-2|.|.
TGTGCCAGCAGCGACAGGCCCCGAGCCTACGAGCAGTACTTC
CASSDRPRAYEQYF
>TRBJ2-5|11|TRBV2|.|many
TGTGCCAGCAGGGCCAGGGAGACCCAGTACTTC
CASRARETQYF
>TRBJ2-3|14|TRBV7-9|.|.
TGTGCCAGCAGCTTAGCGGACGTGGGAGATACGCAGTATTTT
CASSLADVGDTQYF
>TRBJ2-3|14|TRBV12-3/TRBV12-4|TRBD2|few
TGTGCCAGCAGGCCGGGACTAGCGATAGATACGCAGTATTTT
CASRPGLAIDTQYF
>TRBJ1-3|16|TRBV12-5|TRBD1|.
TGTGCTAGTGGTTCCCCGACAGGGGTCTCTGGAAACACCATATATTTT
CASGSPTGVSGNTIYF
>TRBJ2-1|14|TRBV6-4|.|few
TGTGCCAGCAGTGACCCGGGGGACTCCTCTGAGCAGTTCTTC
CASSDPGDSSEQFF
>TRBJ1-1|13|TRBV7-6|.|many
TGTGCCAGCAGCCTCAGTCGGAGCACTGAAGCTTTCTTT
CASSLSRSTEAFF
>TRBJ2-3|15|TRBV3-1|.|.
TGTGCCAGCAGCCAGGGGCGGGGCTACACAGATACGCAGTATTTT
CASSQGRGYTDTQYF
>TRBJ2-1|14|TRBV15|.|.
TGTGCCACCAGCCGGGCCCCAGGGGACAATGAGCAGTTCTTC
CATSRAPGDNEQFF
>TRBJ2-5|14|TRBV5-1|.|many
TGCGCCAGCAGCTGGACTGGCGACCAAGAGACCCAGTACTTC
CASSWTGDQETQYF
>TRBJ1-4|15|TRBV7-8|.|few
TGTGCCAGCAGCTTAGCGCAAAGGGTCAATGAAAAACTGTTTTTT
CASSLAQRVNEKLFF
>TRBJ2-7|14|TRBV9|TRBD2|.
TGTGCCAGCAGCGTTGCGGGAGGGTTCTACGAGCAGTACTTC
CASSVAGGFYEQYF
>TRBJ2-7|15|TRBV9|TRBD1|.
TGTGCCAGCAGCCCAGTGGGACAGGCATCCTACGAGCAGTACTTC
CASSPVGQASYEQYF
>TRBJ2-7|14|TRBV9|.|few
TGTGCCAGCAGCGATGGGGGACAAAACTACGAGCAGTACTTC
CASSDGGQNYEQYF
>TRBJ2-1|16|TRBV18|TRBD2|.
TGTGCCAGCTCACCGACTAGCCGGAGCTCCTACAATGAGCAGTTCTTC
CASSPTSRSSYNEQFF
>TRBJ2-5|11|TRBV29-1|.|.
TGCAGCGTTGTAGTCTCCGAGACCCAGTACTTC
CSVVVSETQYF
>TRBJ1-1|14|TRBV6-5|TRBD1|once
TGTGCCAGCAGTTACTCAGGACAGGGAATGTGGGCTTTCTTT
CASSYSGQGMWAFF
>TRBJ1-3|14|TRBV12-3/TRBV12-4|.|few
TGTGCCAGCAGTTTCGGACGGTATCGAAACACCATATATTTT
CASSFGRYRNTIYF
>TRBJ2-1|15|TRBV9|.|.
TGTGCCAGCAGCGTAGCGGTCAGGGTGATGGATGAGCAGTTCTTC
CASSVAVRVMDEQFF
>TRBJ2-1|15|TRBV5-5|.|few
TGTGCCAGCAGCTTGGAGGGGATAGGGAGCAATGAGCAGTTCTTC
CASSLEGIGSNEQFF
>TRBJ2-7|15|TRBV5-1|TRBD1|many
TGCGCCAGCAGCCAAGGACAGGGTAGGACCTACGAGCAGTACTTC
CASSQGQGRTYEQYF
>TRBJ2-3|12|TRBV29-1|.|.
TGCAGCGTTAGAGGGGGCACAGATACGCAGTATTTT
CSVRGGTDTQYF
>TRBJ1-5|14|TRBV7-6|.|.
TGTGCCAGCAGCGGGCGAGATAGCAATCAGCCCCAGCATTTT
CASSGRDSNQPQHF
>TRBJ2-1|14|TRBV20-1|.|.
TGCAGTGCTAGTCGGGACTCAGGGGGACATGAGCAGTTCTTC
CSASRDSGGHEQFF
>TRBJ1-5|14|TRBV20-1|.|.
TGCAGTGCTAGAATCGTGGTAGGAGGTCAGCCCCAGCATTTT
CSARIVVGGQPQHF
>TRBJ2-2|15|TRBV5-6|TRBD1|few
TGTGCCAGCAGCTTGGGACAGGGCCCCACCGGGGAGCTGTTTTTT
CASSLGQGPTGELFF
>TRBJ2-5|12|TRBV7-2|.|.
TGTGCCAGCAGCTTAGTTTACGAGACCCAGTACTTC
CASSLVYETQYF
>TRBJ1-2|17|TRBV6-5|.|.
TGTGCCAGCAGTTACTCGATATCGCGGACTACTAACTATGGCTACACCTTC
CASSYSISRTTNYGYTF
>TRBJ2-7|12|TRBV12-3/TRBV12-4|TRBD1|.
TGTGCCAGCGGTAGGGGACAGTACGAGCAGTACTTC
CASGRGQYEQYF
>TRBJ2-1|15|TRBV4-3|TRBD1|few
TGCGCCAGCAGCCAAGTGACAGGGGGAGGCTATGAGCAGTTCTTC
CASSQVTGGGYEQFF
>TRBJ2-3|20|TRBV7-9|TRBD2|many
TGTGCCAGCAGTTTCGGACTAGCGGGAGCGGCCAAATCTAGCACAGATACGCAGTATTTT
CASSFGLAGAAKSSTDTQYF
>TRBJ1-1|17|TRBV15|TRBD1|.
TGTGCCACCAGCATCCGGGACAGGGGGGCCAGGAACACTGAAGCTTTCTTT
CATSIRDRGARNTEAFF
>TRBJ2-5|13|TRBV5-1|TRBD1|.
TGCGCCAGCACCACAGGGGGCCACGAGACCCAGTACTTC
CASTTGGHETQYF
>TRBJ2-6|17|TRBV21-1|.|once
TGTGCCAGCAGCACTGAGACAGGGGCGGTTGGGGCCAACGTCCTGACTTTC
CASSTETGAVGANVLTF
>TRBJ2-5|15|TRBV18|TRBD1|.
TGTGCCAGCTCACCACGTACAGGGGCTGGAGAGACCCAGTACTTC
CASSPRTGAGETQYF
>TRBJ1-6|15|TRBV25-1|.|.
TGTGCCAGCAGTGAAACCGCAGGGTTCGTTTCACCCCTCCACTTT
CASSETAGFVSPLHF
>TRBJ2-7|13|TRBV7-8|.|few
TGTGCCAGCAGCTACGCTTCCGGGGGCGAGCAGTACTTC
CASSYASGGEQYF